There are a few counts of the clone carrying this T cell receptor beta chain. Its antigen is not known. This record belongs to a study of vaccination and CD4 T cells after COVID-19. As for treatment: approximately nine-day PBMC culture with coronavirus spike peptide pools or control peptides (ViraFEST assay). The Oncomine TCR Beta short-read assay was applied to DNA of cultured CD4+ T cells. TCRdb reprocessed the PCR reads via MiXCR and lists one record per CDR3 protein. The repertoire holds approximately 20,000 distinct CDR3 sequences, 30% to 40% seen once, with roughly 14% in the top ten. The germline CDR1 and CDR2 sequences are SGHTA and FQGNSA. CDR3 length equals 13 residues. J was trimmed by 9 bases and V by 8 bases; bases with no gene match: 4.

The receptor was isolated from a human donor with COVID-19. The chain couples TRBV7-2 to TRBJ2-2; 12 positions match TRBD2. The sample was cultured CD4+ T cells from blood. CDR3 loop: CASSSGGARELFF. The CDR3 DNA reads TGTGCCAGCTCTAGCGGGGGGGCCCGGGAGCTGTTTTTT.